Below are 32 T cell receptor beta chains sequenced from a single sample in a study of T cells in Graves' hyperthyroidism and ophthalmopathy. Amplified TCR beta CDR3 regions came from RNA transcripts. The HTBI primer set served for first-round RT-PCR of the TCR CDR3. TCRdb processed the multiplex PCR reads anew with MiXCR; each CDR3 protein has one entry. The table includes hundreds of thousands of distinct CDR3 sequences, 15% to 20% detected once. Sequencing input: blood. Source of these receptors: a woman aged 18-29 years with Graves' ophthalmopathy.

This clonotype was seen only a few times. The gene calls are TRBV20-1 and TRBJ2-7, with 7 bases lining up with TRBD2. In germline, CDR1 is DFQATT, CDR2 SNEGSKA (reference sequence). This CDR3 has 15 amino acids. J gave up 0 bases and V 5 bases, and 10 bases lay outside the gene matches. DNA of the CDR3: TGCAGTGCTCCAGGACTAGGCATTAGCTCCTACGAGCAGTACTTC. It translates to CSAPGLGISSYEQYF.

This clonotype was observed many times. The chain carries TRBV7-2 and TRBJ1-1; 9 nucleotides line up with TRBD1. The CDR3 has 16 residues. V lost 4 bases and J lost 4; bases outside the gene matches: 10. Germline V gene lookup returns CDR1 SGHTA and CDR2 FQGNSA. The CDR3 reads CASSSPETGGSTEAFF. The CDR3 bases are TGTGCCAGCAGCTCCCCAGAGACAGGGGGGAGCACTGAAGCTTTCTTT.

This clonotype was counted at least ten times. The CDR3 DNA reads TGTGCCAGCAGCTTTTACCAGCGGGGGGTTTCCAGGGAGACCCAGTACTTC. This encodes CASSFYQRGVSRETQYF. This chain links TRBV6-1 with TRBJ2-5, with TRBD2 identical over 9 bases. V lost 6 bases to trimming and J lost 5 bases; unmatched junction nucleotides: 16. This CDR3 is 17 amino acids long. Germline-derived CDR1 and CDR2 are MNHNS and SASEGT.

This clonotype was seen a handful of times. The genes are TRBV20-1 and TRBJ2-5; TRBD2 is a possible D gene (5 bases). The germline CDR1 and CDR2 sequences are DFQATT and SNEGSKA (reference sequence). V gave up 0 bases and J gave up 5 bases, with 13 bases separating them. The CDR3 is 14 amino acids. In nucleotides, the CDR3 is TGCAGTGCTAGAGATTACTTAGCGTCGGAGACCCAGTACTTC. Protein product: CSARDYLASETQYF.

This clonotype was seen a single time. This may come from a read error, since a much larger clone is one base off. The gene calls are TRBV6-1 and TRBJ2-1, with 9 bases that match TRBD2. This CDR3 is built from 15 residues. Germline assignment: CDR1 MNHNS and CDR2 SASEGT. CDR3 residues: CASNERSGSYSEQFF. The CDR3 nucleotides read TGTGCCAGCAACGAACGTAGCGGGAGCTACAGTGAGCAGTTCTTC.

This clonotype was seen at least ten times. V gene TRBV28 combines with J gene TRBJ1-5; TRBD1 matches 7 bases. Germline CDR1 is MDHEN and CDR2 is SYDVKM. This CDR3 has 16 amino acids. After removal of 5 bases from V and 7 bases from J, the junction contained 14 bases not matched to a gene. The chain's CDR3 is CASSNGEGASHQPQHF. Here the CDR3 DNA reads TGTGCCAGCAGTAACGGGGAGGGGGCTTCCCACCAGCCCCAGCATTTT.

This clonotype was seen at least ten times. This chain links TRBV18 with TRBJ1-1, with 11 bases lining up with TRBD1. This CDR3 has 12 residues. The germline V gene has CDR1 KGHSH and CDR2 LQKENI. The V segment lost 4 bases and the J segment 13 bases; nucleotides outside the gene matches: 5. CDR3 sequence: CASSRGQGAHFF. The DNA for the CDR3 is TGTGCCAGCTCACGTGGACAGGGGGCCCATTTCTTT. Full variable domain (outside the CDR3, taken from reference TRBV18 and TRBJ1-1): NAGVMQNPRHLVRRRGQEARLRCSPMKGHSHVYWYRQLPEEGLKFMVYLQKENIIDESGMPKERFSAEFPKEGPSILRIQQVVRGDSAAYFCASSRGQGAHFFGQGTRLTVV.

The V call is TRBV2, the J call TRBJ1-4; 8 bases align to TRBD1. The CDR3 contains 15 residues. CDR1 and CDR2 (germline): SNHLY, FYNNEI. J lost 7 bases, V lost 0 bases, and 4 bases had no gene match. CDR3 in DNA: TGTGCCAGCAGTGAAGCCGACAGGGGAGTTGAAAAACTGTTTTTT. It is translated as CASSEADRGVEKLFF.

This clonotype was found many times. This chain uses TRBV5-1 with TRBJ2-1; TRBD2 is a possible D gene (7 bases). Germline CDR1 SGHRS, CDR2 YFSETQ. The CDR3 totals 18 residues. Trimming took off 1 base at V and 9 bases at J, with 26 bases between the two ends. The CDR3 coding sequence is TGCGCCAGCAGCTTGTGGGGGGCGGGAGCGACCAGGCCAAGTGAGCAGTTCTTC. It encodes CASSLWGAGATRPSEQFF. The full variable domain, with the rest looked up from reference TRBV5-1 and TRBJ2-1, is KAGVTQTPRYLIKTRGQQVTLSCSPISGHRSVSWYQQTPGQGLQFLFEYFSETQRNKGNFPGRFSGRQFSNSRSEMNVSTLELGDSALYLCASSLWGAGATRPSEQFFGPGTRLTVL.

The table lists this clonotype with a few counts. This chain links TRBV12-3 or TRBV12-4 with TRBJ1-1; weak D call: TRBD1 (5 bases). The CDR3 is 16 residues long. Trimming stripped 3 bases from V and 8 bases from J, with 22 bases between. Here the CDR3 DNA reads TGTGCCAGCAGTTTTGGTGGGGGGGAGGGCTACATGGAAGCTTTCTTT. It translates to CASSFGGGEGYMEAFF.

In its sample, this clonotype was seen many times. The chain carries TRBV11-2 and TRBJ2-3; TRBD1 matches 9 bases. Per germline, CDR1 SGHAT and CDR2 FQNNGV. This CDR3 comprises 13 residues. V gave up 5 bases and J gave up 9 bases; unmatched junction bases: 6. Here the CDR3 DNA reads TGTGCCAGCAGCACCCCCGGGACAGGGACGCAGTATTTT. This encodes CASSTPGTGTQYF.

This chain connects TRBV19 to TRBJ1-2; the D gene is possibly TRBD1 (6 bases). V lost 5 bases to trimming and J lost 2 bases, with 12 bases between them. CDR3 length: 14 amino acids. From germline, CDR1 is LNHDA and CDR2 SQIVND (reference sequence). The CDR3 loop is CASSPAGQNYGYTF. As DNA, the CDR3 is TGTGCCAGTAGTCCCGCCGGACAGAACTATGGCTACACCTTC.

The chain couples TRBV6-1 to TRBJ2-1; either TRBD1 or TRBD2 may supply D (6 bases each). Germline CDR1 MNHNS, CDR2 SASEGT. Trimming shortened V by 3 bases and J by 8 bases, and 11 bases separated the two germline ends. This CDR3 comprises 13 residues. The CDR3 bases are TGTGCCAGCAGTGACAGGGGAGGTCATGAGCAGTTCTTC. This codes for CASSDRGGHEQFF.

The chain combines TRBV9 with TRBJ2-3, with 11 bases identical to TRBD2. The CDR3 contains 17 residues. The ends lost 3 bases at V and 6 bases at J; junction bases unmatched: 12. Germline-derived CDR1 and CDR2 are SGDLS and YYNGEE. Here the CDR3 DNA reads TGTGCCAGCAGCGCCCTCCATAGCGGGAGGGCCACCGATACGCAGTATTTT. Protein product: CASSALHSGRATDTQYF.

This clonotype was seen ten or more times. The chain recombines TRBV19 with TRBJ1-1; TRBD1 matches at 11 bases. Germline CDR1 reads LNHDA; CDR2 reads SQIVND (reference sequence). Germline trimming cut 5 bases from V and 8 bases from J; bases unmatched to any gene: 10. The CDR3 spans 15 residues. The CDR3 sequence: CASSRTGTGGREAFF. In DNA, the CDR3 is TGTGCCAGTAGTCGCACCGGGACAGGGGGTCGAGAAGCTTTCTTT. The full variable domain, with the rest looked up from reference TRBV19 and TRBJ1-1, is DGGITQSPKYLFRKEGQNVTLSCEQNLNHDAMYWYRQDPGQGLRLIYYSQIVNDFQKGDIAEGYSVSREKKESFPLTVTSAQKNPTAFYLCASSRTGTGGREAFFGQGTRLTVV.

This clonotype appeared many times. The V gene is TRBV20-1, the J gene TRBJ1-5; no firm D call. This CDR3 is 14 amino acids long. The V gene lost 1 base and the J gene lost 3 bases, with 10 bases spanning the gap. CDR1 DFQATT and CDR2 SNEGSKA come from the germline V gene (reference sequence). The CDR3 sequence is CSARGNSFNQPQHF. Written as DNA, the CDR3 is TGCAGTGCTAGAGGGAACAGCTTCAATCAGCCCCAGCATTTT.

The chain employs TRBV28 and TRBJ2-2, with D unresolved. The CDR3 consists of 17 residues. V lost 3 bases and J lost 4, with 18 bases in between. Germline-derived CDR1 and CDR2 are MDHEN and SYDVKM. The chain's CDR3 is CASSFVTRAWGTGELFF. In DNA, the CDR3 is TGTGCCAGCAGTTTTGTCACCAGAGCTTGGGGCACCGGGGAGCTGTTTTTT. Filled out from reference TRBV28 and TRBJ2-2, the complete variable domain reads DVKVTQSSRYLVKRTGEKVFLECVQDMDHENMFWYRQDPGLGLRLIYFSYDVKMKEKGDIPEGYSVSREKKERFSLILESASTNQTSMYLCASSFVTRAWGTGELFFGEGSRLTVL.

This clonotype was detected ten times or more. CDR3 sequence reads: CASSEGSGSYNEQFF. The CDR3 DNA reads as TGTGCCAGCAGCGAGGGTAGCGGGAGTTACAATGAGCAGTTCTTC. This chain links TRBV9 with TRBJ2-1, with 9 nucleotides matching TRBD2. V shed 3 bases, J shed 4 bases, and the junction held 5 bases outside the gene matches. The CDR3 runs 15 residues. The germline V gene encodes CDR1 SGDLS and CDR2 YYNGEE.

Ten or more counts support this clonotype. The CDR3 sequence: CASSRDRGPGDTQYF. The DNA of the CDR3 is TGTGCCAGCAGTCGAGACAGGGGGCCGGGAGATACGCAGTATTTT. This chain links TRBV2 with TRBJ2-3, with TRBD1 matching 10 bases. The CDR3 is 15 residues long. Losses at the gene ends were 5 bases for V and 5 bases for J; bases not matched to a gene: 7. The germline V gene has CDR1 SNHLY and CDR2 FYNNEI.

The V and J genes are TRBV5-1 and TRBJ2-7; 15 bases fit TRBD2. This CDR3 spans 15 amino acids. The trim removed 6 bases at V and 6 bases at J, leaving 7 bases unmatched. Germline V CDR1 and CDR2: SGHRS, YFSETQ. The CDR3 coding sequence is TGCGCCAGCAAGGGACTAGCGGGGGGCGTGCCCGAGCAGTACTTC. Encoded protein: CASKGLAGGVPEQYF. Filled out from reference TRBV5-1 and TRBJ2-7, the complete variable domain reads KAGVTQTPRYLIKTRGQQVTLSCSPISGHRSVSWYQQTPGQGLQFLFEYFSETQRNKGNFPGRFSGRQFSNSRSEMNVSTLELGDSALYLCASKGLAGGVPEQYFGPGTRLTVT.

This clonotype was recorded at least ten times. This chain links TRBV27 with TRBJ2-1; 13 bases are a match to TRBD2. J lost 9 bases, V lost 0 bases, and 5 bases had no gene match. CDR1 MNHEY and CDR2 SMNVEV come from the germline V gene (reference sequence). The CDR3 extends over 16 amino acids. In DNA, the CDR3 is TGTGCCAGCAGTTTATCGTTGGGACTAGCGGGATCTGAGCAGTTCTTC. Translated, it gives CASSLSLGLAGSEQFF.

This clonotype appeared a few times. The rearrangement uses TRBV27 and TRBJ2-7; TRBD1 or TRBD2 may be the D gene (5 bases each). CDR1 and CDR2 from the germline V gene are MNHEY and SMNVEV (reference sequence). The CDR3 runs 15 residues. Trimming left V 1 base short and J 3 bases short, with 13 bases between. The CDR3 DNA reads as TGTGCCAGCAGTTTATGGTGGGACGCTAGCTACGAGCAGTACTTC. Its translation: CASSLWWDASYEQYF.

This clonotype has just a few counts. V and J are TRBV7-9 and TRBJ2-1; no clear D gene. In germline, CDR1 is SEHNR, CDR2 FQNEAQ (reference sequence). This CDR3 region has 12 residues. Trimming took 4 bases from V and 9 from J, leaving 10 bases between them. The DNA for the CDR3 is TGTGCCAGCAGCTATAGCTCCGGTGAGCAGTTCTTC. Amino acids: CASSYSSGEQFF.

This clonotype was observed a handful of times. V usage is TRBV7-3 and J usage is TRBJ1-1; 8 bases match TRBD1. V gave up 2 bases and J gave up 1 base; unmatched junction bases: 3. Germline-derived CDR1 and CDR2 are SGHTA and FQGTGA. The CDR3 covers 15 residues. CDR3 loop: CASSLRGTGNTEAFF. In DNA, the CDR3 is TGTGCCAGCAGCTTACGGGGGACAGGGAACACTGAAGCTTTCTTT.

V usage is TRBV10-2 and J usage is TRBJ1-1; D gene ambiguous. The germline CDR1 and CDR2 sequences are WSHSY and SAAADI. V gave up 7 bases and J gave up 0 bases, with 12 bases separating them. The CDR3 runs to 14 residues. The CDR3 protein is CASNALELNTEAFF. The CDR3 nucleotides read TGCGCCAGCAATGCACTCGAATTGAACACTGAAGCTTTCTTT.

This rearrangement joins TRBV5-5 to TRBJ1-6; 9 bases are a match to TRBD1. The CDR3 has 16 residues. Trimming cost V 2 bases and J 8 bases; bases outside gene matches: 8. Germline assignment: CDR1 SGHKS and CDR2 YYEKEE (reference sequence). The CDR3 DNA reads TGTGCCAGCAGCTTTGCTGCGGGACAGGGCCATTCACCCCTCCACTTT. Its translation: CASSFAAGQGHSPLHF.

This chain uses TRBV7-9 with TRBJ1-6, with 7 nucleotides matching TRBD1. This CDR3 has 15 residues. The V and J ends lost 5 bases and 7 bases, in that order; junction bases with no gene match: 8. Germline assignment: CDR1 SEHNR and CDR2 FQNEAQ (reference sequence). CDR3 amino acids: CASSPLQGKNSPLHF. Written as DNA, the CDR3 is TGTGCCAGCAGCCCGTTACAGGGGAAGAATTCACCCCTCCACTTT.

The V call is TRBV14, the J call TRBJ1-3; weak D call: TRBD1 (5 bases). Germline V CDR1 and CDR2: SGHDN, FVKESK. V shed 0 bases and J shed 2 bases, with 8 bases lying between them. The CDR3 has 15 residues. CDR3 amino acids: CASSQDGGAGNTIYF. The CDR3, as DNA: TGTGCCAGCAGCCAAGATGGGGGTGCTGGAAACACCATATATTTT.

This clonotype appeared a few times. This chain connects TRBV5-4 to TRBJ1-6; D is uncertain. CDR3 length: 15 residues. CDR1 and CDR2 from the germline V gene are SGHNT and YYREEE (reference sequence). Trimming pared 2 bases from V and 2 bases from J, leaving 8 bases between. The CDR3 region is CASSLSDPYNSPLHF. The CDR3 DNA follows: TGTGCCAGCAGCTTATCGGACCCCTATAATTCACCCCTCCACTTT.

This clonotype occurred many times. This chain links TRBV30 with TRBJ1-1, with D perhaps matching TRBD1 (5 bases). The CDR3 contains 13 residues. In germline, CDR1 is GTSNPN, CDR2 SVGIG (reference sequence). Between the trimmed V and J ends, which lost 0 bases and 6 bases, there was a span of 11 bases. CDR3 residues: CAWSVVGTSEAFF. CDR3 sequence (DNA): TGTGCCTGGAGTGTAGTTGGGACCTCTGAAGCTTTCTTT.

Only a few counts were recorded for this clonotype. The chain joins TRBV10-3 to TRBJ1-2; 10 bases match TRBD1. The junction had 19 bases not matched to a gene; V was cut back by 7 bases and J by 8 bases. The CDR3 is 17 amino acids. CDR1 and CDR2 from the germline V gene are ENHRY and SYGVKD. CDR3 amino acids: CAINDDRGLRGWKGYTF. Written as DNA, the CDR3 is TGTGCCATCAACGATGACAGGGGGCTTCGGGGGTGGAAAGGCTACACCTTC.

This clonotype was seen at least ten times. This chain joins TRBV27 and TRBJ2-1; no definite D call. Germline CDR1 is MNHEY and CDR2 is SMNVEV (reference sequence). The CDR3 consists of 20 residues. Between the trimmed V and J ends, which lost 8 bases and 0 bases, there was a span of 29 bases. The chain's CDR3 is CASGYYDRASRVGSYNEQFF. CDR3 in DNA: TGTGCCAGCGGGTATTATGATAGGGCATCTCGGGTGGGCTCCTACAATGAGCAGTTCTTC.